These T cell receptor beta chains were read from a single sample in a study of blood T cell repertoires in COVID-19. The data were produced by immunoSEQ multiplex PCR, yet TCRdb's version contains in-frame clones alone and is incomplete. The table shows approximately 99,000 clones, with about four fifths occurring only once. Sequences were obtained from peripheral blood. All receptors derive from a woman of 80 years or more with active or convalescent COVID-19. CDR3s include the opening cysteine and the closing phenylalanine or tryptophan. The D gene is left open where the match is weak.

V,J,D,CDR3
TRBV19,TRBJ1-4,NA,CASNRGHDNEKLFF
TRBV19,TRBJ2-7,NA,CASSMGAGAQSYEQYF
TRBV28,TRBJ1-2,TRBD1,CASSASDRARGYTF
TRBV5-5,TRBJ2-3,NA,CASQSSGTDTQYF
TRBV15,TRBJ1-4,NA,CATSRESISEKLFF
TRBV5-1,TRBJ2-5,TRBD1,CASSLVRQGSGLQETQYF
TRBV5-4,TRBJ2-7,TRBD2,CASSGRLAGQYRGEQYF
TRBV19,TRBJ2-1,TRBD2,CASRLAGGSYNEQFF
TRBV2,TRBJ2-7,TRBD2,CASDGTTSGRGNEQYF
TRBV6-5,TRBJ2-6,NA,CATTQGGGGANVLTF
TRBV25-1,TRBJ1-2,NA,CASSESGDNYGYTF
TRBV19,TRBJ1-5,NA,CASSIQGQPQHF
TRBV28,TRBJ2-1,NA,CASSRRDGNEQFF
TRBV27,TRBJ1-2,NA,CASGRFNYGYTF
TRBV15,TRBJ2-7,NA,CATSKYHPGDYEQYF
TRBV4-3,TRBJ2-3,TRBD2,CASSHDRRTGGTDTQYF
TRBV10-3,TRBJ2-7,NA,CAISDPGFRTTYEQYF
TRBV6-6,TRBJ2-2,TRBD2,CASSRWGSGGRGTGELFF
TRBV7-2,TRBJ2-1,TRBD2,CASSSSSSGRGWNEQFF
TRBV5-4,TRBJ1-2,NA,CASSLVKPGQQGYTF
TRBV6-2/TRBV6-3,TRBJ1-1,NA,CASSYAATEAFF
TRBV2,TRBJ2-3,TRBD2,CASSSETSGGADTQYF
TRBV27,TRBJ2-5,NA,CASSFSGVNPQETQYF
TRBV7-2,TRBJ1-5,NA,CASSSLGYNQPQHF
TRBV3-1/TRBV3-2,TRBJ2-2,NA,CASTGGRTGELFF
TRBV6-5,TRBJ1-4,NA,CASRRLAGRYEKLFF
TRBV5-1,TRBJ2-1,NA,CASSLPAGTDGEQFF
TRBV11-2,TRBJ2-2,NA,CASSLRIAAIANTGELFF
TRBV9,TRBJ2-3,TRBD2,CASSVVGAGEVTDTQYF
TRBV19,TRBJ1-5,NA,CASSIAGRSNQPQHF
TRBV7-9,TRBJ1-2,NA,CASSLVRVAAGYTF
TRBV29-1,TRBJ1-2,TRBD1,CSARTGDGYTF
TRBV6-1,TRBJ2-2,NA,CASSVVGPTSTGELFF
TRBV7-2,TRBJ1-2,NA,CASSPPDRFYGYTF
TRBV15,TRBJ2-3,TRBD2,CATSRTSGRFSDTQYF
TRBV7-8,TRBJ2-5,NA,CASSLGRTAVEETQYF
TRBV5-1,TRBJ1-6,TRBD1,CASSSGGESPLHF
TRBV5-1,TRBJ2-1,TRBD1,CASSLGGTENNEQFF
TRBV2,TRBJ2-7,TRBD1,CASRDRVGFEQYF
TRBV7-3,TRBJ2-5,TRBD1,CASSRDSYETQYF
TRBV29-1,TRBJ2-1,TRBD2,CSVGLAGASYNEQFF
TRBV5-1,TRBJ2-7,TRBD1,CASSIRQGRYEQYF